The 29 T cell receptor beta chains below were found in one sample sequenced in a study of human T cells and chemical hapten exposure (dated by TCRdb to 2020 to 2022). Libraries came from RACE. Data came from a NextSeq 500. The public reads were quality trimmed at Q25 with fastp and then assembled into clones with MiXCR by TCRdb, keeping productive beta chains. Every CDR3 protein is listed once, alongside the most common genes and DNA of its rows. A total of some 90,000 distinct CDR3 sequences appear in this sample, approximately 8.2% of them only once. The top ten clones comprise around 2.8% of the sample. This specimen's time point label, interpreted: healthy volunteer bleed at 2 weeks. Total RNA was isolated from unfractionated whole blood collected in Tempus Blood RNA tubes. The sequencing sample was made of whole blood. The receptors derive from a female donor in good health. Some clones in this sample may be carry-over from other donors' samples.

The chain links TRBV7-9 to TRBJ2-7; 7 bases match TRBD2. Losses at the gene ends were 5 bases for V and 6 bases for J; bases not matched to a gene: 10. Germline CDR1 and CDR2: SEHNR and FQNEAQ (reference sequence). This CDR3 is built from 14 residues. The CDR3 sequence: CASSLERDRGEQYF. In nucleotides, the CDR3 is TGTGCCAGCAGCCTTGAGCGGGACCGTGGCGAGCAGTACTTC.

This clonotype was picked up a small number of times. The genes are TRBV5-1 and TRBJ1-6, with 7 bases aligning to TRBD1. The CDR3 is made up of 14 amino acids. V gave up 2 bases and J gave up 6 bases; unmatched junction bases: 2. Germline values: CDR1 SGHRS, CDR2 YFSETQ. For the CDR3, the DNA is TGCGCCAGCAGCTTCTCAGGGGGTAATTCACCCCTCCACTTT. Translating gives CASSFSGGNSPLHF.

This chain joins TRBV4-2 and TRBJ1-5, with D possibly being TRBD1 (5 bases). The CDR3 spans 15 residues. The V end was cut by 3 bases, the J end by 2 bases, with 11 bases between. Germline V CDR1 and CDR2: LGHNA, YNFKEQ. For the CDR3, the DNA is TGTGCCAGCAGCCAGGGGCCGGAGGGCAATCAGCCCCAGCATTTT. Its protein product is CASSQGPEGNQPQHF.

This clonotype was counted many times. The chain joins TRBV6-2 or TRBV6-3 to TRBJ1-6; D gene unclear. Trimming stripped 7 bases from V and 8 bases from J, with 21 bases between. The CDR3 consists of 16 residues. Germline V CDR1 and CDR2: MNHEY, SVGEGT. In nucleotides, the CDR3 is TGTGCCAGCAAATCGCGGGAGCACTCCGTGGATTCACCCCTCCACTTT. This encodes CASKSREHSVDSPLHF.

This clonotype was seen a handful of times. This chain connects TRBV11-2 to TRBJ1-5, with 9 bases that match TRBD1. CDR1 is SGHAT and CDR2 is FQNNGV in the germline V gene. J gave up 6 bases and V 5 bases, and 8 bases lay outside the gene matches. This CDR3 contains 15 residues. The CDR3 here is CASSAGQGLGQPQHF. CDR3 bases: TGTGCCAGCAGCGCAGGACAGGGGTTGGGTCAGCCCCAGCATTTT. Variable domain in full (rest from reference TRBV11-2 and TRBJ1-5): EAGVAQSPRYKIIEKRQSVAFWCNPISGHATLYWYQQILGQGPKLLIQFQNNGVVDDSQLPKDRFSAERLKGVDSTLKIQPAKLEDSAVYLCASSAGQGLGQPQHFGDGTRLSIL.

This clonotype has a single count. The chain employs TRBV7-2 and TRBJ2-7; 8 bases line up with TRBD1. J gave up 3 bases and V 0 bases, and 1 base lay outside the gene matches. This CDR3 comprises 14 residues. Germline V lookup: CDR1 SGHTA, CDR2 FQGNSA. CDR3 protein: CASSLAGTGYEQYF. Here the CDR3 DNA reads TGTGCCAGCAGCTTAGCGGGGACAGGCTACGAGCAGTACTTC.

This clonotype was found a few times. The rearrangement links TRBV12-3 or TRBV12-4 to TRBJ2-6; tentative D call: TRBD1 (6 bases). V lost 5 bases to trimming and J lost 4 bases, with 6 bases between them. The CDR3 contains 13 residues. Here the CDR3 DNA reads TGTGCCAGCAGTCAGGGGGGGGCCAACGTCCTGACTTTC. Protein: CASSQGGANVLTF.

The chain joins TRBV7-2 to TRBJ1-2; 7 bases map to TRBD1. The CDR3 is 16 residues long. In germline, CDR1 is SGHTA, CDR2 FQGNSA. With 5 bases clipped from V and 4 bases from J, the junction kept 13 bases outside the gene matches. DNA for the CDR3: TGTGCCAGCAGCCCGGGGTTCGGACAGGACGTCTATGGCTACACCTTC. This gives the protein CASSPGFGQDVYGYTF.

V is TRBV9 and J is TRBJ1-5; D ambiguous. There are 14 residues in the CDR3. Germline loops: CDR1 SGDLS, CDR2 YYNGEE. Trimming removed 0 bases from V and 0 bases from J, with 4 bases in between. Written as DNA, the CDR3 is TGTGCCAGCAGCGTAGGACTTAGCAATCAGCCCCAGCATTTT. Amino acids: CASSVGLSNQPQHF.

This clonotype was counted only a few times. The rearrangement links TRBV6-5 to TRBJ2-3; D ambiguous. Germline V lookup: CDR1 MNHEY, CDR2 SVGAGI. The CDR3 length is 16 residues. V was shortened by 7 bases and J by 2 bases, with 19 bases between the two germline ends. The CDR3 here is CASNLPGLFSTDTQYF. The CDR3 DNA follows: TGTGCCAGCAACTTACCGGGTCTTTTTTCCACAGATACGCAGTATTTT.

This clonotype was counted between two and nine times. V is TRBV5-1 and J is TRBJ2-1; D might be TRBD2 (6 bases). Per germline, CDR1 SGHRS and CDR2 YFSETQ. Trimming cost V 0 bases and J 0 bases, with 13 bases left between them. The CDR3 loop spans 17 amino acids. Here the CDR3 reads CASSLDGTRDSYNEQFF. The CDR3 DNA follows: TGCGCCAGCAGCTTGGATGGTACGCGGGACTCCTACAATGAGCAGTTCTTC.

The chain carries TRBV28 and TRBJ1-5, with a possible D match to TRBD1 (5 bases). CDR1 and CDR2 (germline): MDHEN, SYDVKM. V lost 3 bases and J 6 bases, leaving 9 bases between the germline ends. The CDR3 contains 13 residues. This CDR3 is CASSFVGGQPQHF. The DNA for the CDR3 is TGTGCCAGCAGTTTTGTGGGGGGTCAGCCCCAGCATTTT.

This clonotype turned up a few times. V usage is TRBV6-1 and J usage is TRBJ1-1; D gene ambiguous. CDR1 is MNHNS and CDR2 is SASEGT in the germline V gene. This CDR3 comprises 10 residues. Deletions cut 4 bases from V and 8 bases from J, with 5 bases between. CDR3 region: CASSVLEAFF. The CDR3, as DNA: TGTGCCAGCAGTGTCCTAGAAGCTTTCTTT.

This clonotype was detected only a few times. The chain links TRBV20-1 to TRBJ2-3; D could derive from TRBD1 or TRBD2 (5 bases each). The V end was cut by 5 bases, the J end by 2 bases, with 8 bases between. CDR1 is DFQATT and CDR2 is SNEGSKA in the germline V gene (reference sequence). CDR3 length: 12 residues. DNA of the CDR3: TGCAGTGCTGGGACCCACACAGATACGCAGTATTTT. Translation gives CSAGTHTDTQYF.

With respect to this clonotype: Germline and junction disagree at one end, which may indicate a read error. CDR3 nucleotides: TGTGCCAGCAGTGAAGACTTTAGCGGGAGCAGGGACTTC. It is translated as CASSEDFSGSRDF. The chain is built from TRBV2 and TRBJ2-7, with 9 bases lining up with TRBD2. This CDR3 is 13 amino acids long. Germline V lookup: CDR1 SNHLY, CDR2 FYNNEI.

At least ten counts were recorded for this clonotype. This rearrangement joins TRBV6-6 to TRBJ1-5, with a possible D match to TRBD1 (6 bases). V lost 6 bases, J lost 0 bases, and 9 bases lay in between. Germline V CDR1 and CDR2: MNHNY, SVGAGI (reference sequence). The CDR3 length is 14 residues. This CDR3 is CASRRTDSNQPQHF. In DNA form, the CDR3 reads TGTGCCAGCAGAAGGACAGATAGCAATCAGCCCCAGCATTTT.

Many counts were recorded for this clonotype. V gene TRBV2 combines with J gene TRBJ1-1; 7 nucleotides line up with TRBD1. The CDR3 runs 14 residues. Germline CDR1 SNHLY, CDR2 FYNNEI. With 6 bases clipped from V and 1 base from J, the junction kept 5 bases outside the gene matches. In nucleotides, the CDR3 is TGTGCCAGCAGGCTAGAGGGGGCGAACACTGAAGCTTTCTTT. Residues: CASRLEGANTEAFF. Drawing the rest from reference TRBV2 and TRBJ1-1, the complete variable domain is EPEVTQTPSHQVTQMGQEVILRCVPISNHLYFYWYRQILGQKVEFLVSFYNNEISEKSEIFDDQFSVERPDGSNFTLKIRSTKLEDSAMYFCASRLEGANTEAFFGQGTRLTVV.

There are many counts of this clonotype. The chain couples TRBV29-1 to TRBJ2-3; TRBD1 might be the D (6 bases). Trimming removed 5 bases from V and 3 bases from J, with 6 bases in between. The CDR3 consists of 11 residues. The germline gives CDR1 SQVTM, CDR2 ANQGSEA. The CDR3 protein is CSVTGTDTQYF. Written as DNA, the CDR3 is TGCAGCGTTACAGGGACAGATACGCAGTATTTT.

This clonotype was detected a few times. CDR3 nucleotides: TGTGCCAGCAGTGTACCCTCTTGCTCCAATCAGCCCCAGCATTTT. It encodes CASSVPSCSNQPQHF. This chain connects TRBV25-1 to TRBJ1-5; D uncertain. Germline loops: CDR1 MGHDK, CDR2 SYGVNS. This CDR3 region has 15 residues. Trimming left V 4 bases short and J 3 bases short, with 13 bases between.

V gene TRBV7-8 combines with J gene TRBJ2-3; 12 bases fit TRBD2. This CDR3 is built from 16 residues. The trim removed 4 bases at V and 5 bases at J, leaving 7 bases unmatched. CDR1 and CDR2 from the germline V gene are SGHVS and FQNEAQ. In DNA, the CDR3 is TGTGCCAGCAGCTCGCTAGCGGGAGGGCCCCAAGATACGCAGTATTTT. This gives the protein CASSSLAGGPQDTQYF.

The chain uses TRBV3-1 and TRBJ2-3, with no clear D. This CDR3 is built from 17 residues. V lost 0 bases, J lost 0 bases, and 13 bases lay in between. Germline CDR1 is LGHDT and CDR2 is YNNKEL (reference sequence). CDR3 region: CASSQEGYPSSTDTQYF. Here the CDR3 DNA reads TGTGCCAGCAGCCAAGAAGGTTACCCTTCTAGCACAGATACGCAGTATTTT.

This clonotype was counted between two and nine times. DNA of the CDR3: TGTGCCAGCAGCTTAGGTCAGGGCAGCGGGGAGCTGTTTTTT. It encodes CASSLGQGSGELFF. The chain combines TRBV7-2 with TRBJ2-2, with D perhaps matching TRBD1 (5 bases). V lost 1 base to trimming and J lost 7 bases, with 10 bases between them. The germline V gene encodes CDR1 SGHTA and CDR2 FQGNSA. This CDR3 has 14 residues.

This clonotype has ten or more counts. The chain employs TRBV25-1 and TRBJ1-4; D may be TRBD1 (6 bases). In germline, CDR1 is MGHDK, CDR2 SYGVNS. The length of the CDR3 is 14 residues. The V and J ends lost 4 bases and 4 bases respectively, with 10 bases between them. CDR3 amino acids: CASSGQESNEKLFF. CDR3 coding DNA: TGTGCCAGCAGTGGACAGGAGAGTAATGAAAAACTGTTTTTT.

As for this clonotype: Germline and junction disagree at one end, which may indicate a read error. The chain joins TRBV24-1 to TRBJ2-3, with D maybe TRBD2 (7 bases). The CDR3 is 20 residues long. The germline CDR1 and CDR2 sequences are KGHDR and SFDVKD. DNA for the CDR3: TGTACCACCAGTGATCCCACGGTAGCGGGCCTTCCACAGGGCCCAGATACGCAGTATTTT. This gives the protein CTTSDPTVAGLPQGPDTQYF.

The V gene is TRBV7-9, the J gene TRBJ2-1; maybe TRBD2 (5 bases). The CDR3 contains 12 residues. Trimming pared 5 bases from V and 15 bases from J, leaving 17 bases between. Germline values: CDR1 SEHNR, CDR2 FQNEAQ (reference sequence). CDR3 in amino acids: CASSEGERVWFF. The DNA for the CDR3 is TGTGCCAGCAGCGAGGGAGAACGGGTTTGGTTCTTC.

This clonotype was seen only a few times. This chain connects TRBV7-9 to TRBJ2-2, with D hard to call. Germline V lookup: CDR1 SEHNR, CDR2 FQNEAQ (reference sequence). The V and J ends lost 2 bases and 6 bases respectively, with 7 bases between them. The CDR3 totals 13 residues. As DNA, the CDR3 is TGTGCCAGCAGCTTACAAAAGCCCGGGGAGCTGTTTTTT. Protein: CASSLQKPGELFF.

This clonotype appeared many times. This chain uses TRBV28 with TRBJ2-7; perhaps TRBD1 as D (6 bases). Per germline, CDR1 MDHEN and CDR2 SYDVKM. V gave up 5 bases and J gave up 3 bases, with 14 bases separating them. The CDR3 is 14 residues long. CDR3 amino acids: CASSGGQNNYEQYF. The CDR3 region has the DNA TGTGCCAGCAGTGGAGGACAGAACAACTACGAGCAGTACTTC.

This clonotype was detected ten times or more. The chain is built from TRBV4-3 and TRBJ2-1; D ambiguous. This CDR3 is built from 12 residues. V was shortened by 0 bases and J by 10 bases, with 7 bases between the two germline ends. Germline V gene data show CDR1 as LGHNA and CDR2 as YSLEER. In DNA form, the CDR3 reads TGCGCCAGCAGCCAAGATACGGACGAGCAGTTCTTC. Protein: CASSQDTDEQFF.

This clonotype was recorded a few times. The V and J genes are TRBV20-1 and TRBJ2-7, with 10 bases identical to TRBD2. There are 15 residues in the CDR3. Germline V gene sequence: CDR1 DFQATT, CDR2 SNEGSKA (reference sequence). Trimming removed 3 bases from V and 6 bases from J; junction bases left unmatched: 11. This CDR3 reads CSASNPSSGSGEQYF. Here the CDR3 DNA reads TGCAGTGCTAGTAATCCGTCTAGCGGGAGTGGCGAGCAGTACTTC.